Listed below are T cell receptor beta chains from one sample, sequenced in a study of CXCR3-negative and CXCR3-positive naive CD8 T cells. TCRdb re-called the 5' RACE reads; every CDR3 protein appears as one record, without DNA. Here the sample table reports roughly 48,000 distinct CDR3 sequences. Sequenced: memory CD8+ T cells from blood. These receptors were taken from a human donor in good health. Some clones in this sample may be carry-over from other donors' samples. CDR3s include the opening cysteine and the closing phenylalanine or tryptophan. The order of the fields is V gene, clone size, J gene, CDR3 protein. Some rows have no size entry. The others give once, few or many, or a class for an expanded clone.

TRBV4-1,-,TRBJ2-1,CASSLQGGNEQFF
TRBV7-2,-,TRBJ2-2,CASSLFPLNTGELFF
TRBV11-2,-,TRBJ2-2,CASSSEGGELFF
TRBV18,-,TRBJ2-3,CASSPRGSDTQYF
TRBV7-6,-,TRBJ2-5,CASSPWSSGVETQYF
TRBV7-9,-,TRBJ2-1,CASSLFDNEQFF
TRBV13,-,TRBJ1-1,CASSLSVNTEAFF
TRBV25-1,-,TRBJ2-4,CASLRGPIQYF
TRBV6-5,-,TRBJ2-1,CASSYGGSRTKDEQFF
TRBV29-1,-,TRBJ2-7,CSVEGSVTPYEQYF
TRBV20-1,-,TRBJ2-7,CSASDPGSDYYEQYF
TRBV4-3,-,TRBJ2-2,CASSQDGLGAGTGELFF
TRBV4-3,-,TRBJ2-1,CASSPDSGRADEQFF
TRBV29-1,-,TRBJ2-5,CSAIGDYIKETQYF
TRBV6-2/TRBV6-3,medium-sized,TRBJ2-2,CASSLDEGPNTGELFF
TRBV7-6,-,TRBJ2-3,CASSLRLRGETDTQYF
TRBV4-1,-,TRBJ2-2,CASSQDVGTLSTGELFF
TRBV28,-,TRBJ2-1,CASGGLGSYNEQFF
TRBV6-5,-,TRBJ2-7,CASRPTFGAREQYF
TRBV12-3/TRBV12-4,-,TRBJ1-2,CATTRDGATGYTF
TRBV2,-,TRBJ2-5,CASSIEETQYF
TRBV7-3,-,TRBJ2-6,CASSLDSFSGANVLTF